The source of this TCR beta chain is a study of Tregs in tolerant kidney transplant recipients. CDR1 KGHSH and CDR2 LQKENI come from the germline V gene. The CDR3 has 16 residues. V lost 0 bases and J lost 4; bases outside the gene matches: 6. Method: immunoSEQ multiplex PCR; TCRdb's copy keeps in-frame clones and lacks some. The data contain fewer than 65,000 clones, 80% to 90% of them seen just once; the ten biggest clones take up approximately 2.1%. The sequence was obtained from a human donor who received a combined kidney and bone marrow transplant. The genes are TRBV18 and TRBJ2-3; the match to TRBD2 covers 8 bases. Sequencing used Tregs from blood, obtained before the transplant. The CDR3 reads CASSPPSKREPDTQYF. The CDR3 coding sequence is TGTGCCAGCTCACCACCATCCAAGCGGGAGCCAGATACGCAGTATTTT.